This T cell receptor beta chain came from a study of cytomegalovirus exposure and HLA in healthy donors (TCRdb year 2017). About the full investigation: In an earlier analysis of under 750 of the donors, 250 to 350 Gb of sequence data and some 120 million unique TCR beta sequences from roughly 190 million T cells were reported. Alongside the repertoire data, information on donor age, sex, ethnicity and CMV serostatus was compiled. The study was designed to test whether signatures of past pathogen exposure could be identified by cataloging public T cell receptors. Across under 500 genotyped donors of the cohort, an average of roughly 200,000 unique TCR beta nucleotide sequences per donor were sequenced, and 15% to 20% of those sequences were non-productive. The number of donors typed differed by locus, with about 629-630 for A, B, C, DRB1 and DQB1, around 500 for DQA1, 606 for DPA1, and around 430 for DPB1. Four or five DR-DQ haplotypes were treated as single units for association and clustering because of strong linkage in the cohort. To study patterns of TCR occurrence, a later analysis re-analyzed previously published TCR beta repertoires from 666 donors and added high-resolution HLA genotyping. In an earlier analysis of a few hundred of the donors, high-throughput TCR beta sequencing was used to judge whether each TCR beta V gene segment behaved as functional or pseudogenic. The T cell repertoires of roughly 660 subjects were profiled by immunosequencing and related to cytomegalovirus serostatus. All discovery cohort repertoires had been generated on a single sequencing platform. High-throughput TCR immunosequencing, statistical association of individual TCRs with disease status, and machine learning were combined to predict cytomegalovirus infection status. A later genetic analysis took genome-wide SNP genotypes for about three fifths of the 666 donors and used that subset as a discovery cohort. Rather than using new phenotypic data, the later analysis identified candidate immune exposures from TCR beta sequences and from how often those sequences occurred across donors. In addition to the first cohort of roughly 670 subjects, a separate validation cohort of 120 different subjects was used. HLA typing included class I and class II loci at four-digit resolution. Around 330 gigabases of sequencing data and around 90 million unique TCR sequences made up an early release that covered several hundred HLA-typed donors. Among the roughly 380 genotyped donors, around 81% belonged to the genetic ancestry cluster associated with self-reported Caucasian donors. Study-wide conclusions, independent of this receptor: A later genetic analysis associated a missense DCLRE1C variant with V-gene and J-gene trimming of TCR beta chains, and an independent cohort replicated the association. In a later analysis, HLA-associated TCR beta chains were found to be more clonally expanded and to have lower generation probabilities than equally common non-associated chains. A later analysis reported that several top co-occurrence clusters appeared linked to parvovirus B19, influenza, CMV and Epstein-Barr virus. In a later analysis, most CMV-associated TCR beta chains were found to appear HLA-restricted, with HLA associations seemingly driven largely by CMV exposure. According to the authors, the approach could potentially be generalized to other disease states and immunological phenotypes. Linkage disequilibrium might explain the correlated functional status among segregating V segments, but an unknown experimental factor could not be excluded. According to a later genetic analysis, donors in an Asian-associated ancestry cluster had fewer N-insertions in productive TCRs than the approximately 700-donor mean. A further reported finding was that TCR beta sequences accurately predicted the HLA-A and HLA-B alleles for most subjects in the first cohort. Across donors, most TCR sequences were observed very rarely, whereas some public TCRs were present in many individuals. The classifier was reported to diagnose cytomegalovirus status with high specificity and sensitivity in both the original cohort and the validation cohort. The only immune exposure information available for the cohort was CMV serostatus. About 17 rarely observed V segments, including chromosome 9 orphons, were excluded from the earlier analysis of about 600 of the donors because counts were too low. This cohort had only TCR beta chains sequenced, and the lack of alpha or paired-chain data limited which features could be detected. The study listed 150 to 200 TCR beta chains as associated with cytomegalovirus. Specific HLA alleles were associated with over 15,000 TCR beta sequences at a false discovery rate of 0.05 in a later analysis. The presence/absence analyses assumed that sequencing depth was roughly uniform across donors, and that assumption may not be true. Because HLA typing was unavailable for some donors at each locus, only the typed subset was used in association tests. According to a later analysis, TCR association rates differed among HLA loci, with DRB1 alleles showing the most associated TCRs and HLA-C alleles showing the fewest. Because the 87-base-pair reads could not distinguish some IMGT-functional V segments, including TRBV6-2 and TRBV6-3, those segments were excluded. Assigning TCR associations to individual alleles was difficult when HLA alleles, especially DR and DQ, strongly co-occurred. A cluster of highly shared sequence variants was judged likely to be a technical artifact of the sequencing pipeline. An earlier analysis of several hundred of the donors showed that most TCR beta V segments appeared in productive rearrangements either about 87% or about 30% of the time, which broadly matched IMGT annotations. Three of the identified cytomegalovirus-associated TCR beta chains were confirmed in vitro to be specific for cytomegalovirus antigens.

The germline V gene gives CDR1 as SGDLS and CDR2 as YYNGEE. V and J lose 6 bases and 8 bases, and a span of 24 bases separates them. The CDR3 runs 16 amino acids, cysteine and phenylalanine included. Only CDR3 DNA is held: 48 bases, read in frame from base 1. The cohort was made up of about 610 healthy bone marrow donors. Cohort members were all nominally healthy when sampled, although unrecorded immune exposures were likely present. CMV serostatus was positive for around 310 and negative for about 55% of the 666 cohort members, and was not recorded for this donor. A peripheral blood sample was provided by each donor, and peripheral blood mononuclear cells were used for TCR beta sequencing. Genomic DNA was extracted from the blood cell samples with the Qiagen DNeasy Blood Extraction Kit. In the case of this clone: The antigen it binds to is not known. Qualities for individual bases were not recorded, and no much larger clone is one base off.

The library was prepared using the immunoSEQ multiplex PCR assay. For the multiplex PCR, a mixture combining 60 forward primers for TCR Vbeta segments and 13 reverse primers for TCR Jbeta segments was used. The CDR3 region of rearranged TCR beta genes was amplified from genomic DNA by a multiplex PCR assay. On the Illumina HiSeq System, the amplified TCR beta libraries were sequenced as 87-base-pair reads. Regarding the original processing steps: Across the 500 to 850 repertoires, a later analysis counted about 81 million unique TCR beta chains, around 11 million of which were shared by at least two donors. A nearest-neighbor algorithm error-corrected the raw reads and collapsed the reads into unique sequences, merging closely related sequences to remove PCR and sequencing errors. V, D and J gene segments were assigned by aligning CDR3 sequences to IMGT reference sequences. For a sequence to be retained, at least a six-nucleotide match to both a V gene segment and a J gene segment was required. Rearrangements were classified as productive when the CDR3 lacked stop codons and remained in frame with V and J, and all other rearrangements were classified as non-productive. Following IMGT convention, CDR3 was defined as the stretch from the second conserved V-encoded cysteine up to the conserved J-encoded phenylalanine. The earlier analysis of roughly 590 of the donors excluded sequences that lacked an unambiguous match to a single V gene segment. An earlier analysis of some 610 of the donors called V segments functional above 56.7% productive rearrangements and segregating when the between-donor standard deviation exceeded 5%. To diagnose cytomegalovirus status from the catalog of TCR beta chain sequences, a statistical classification framework was built. In a later analysis, V and J genes were assigned by comparing TCR nucleotide sequences against IMGT/GENE-DB human TR gene sequences. The TCRdist pipeline was used in a later analysis to assign CDR3 sequences and most-parsimonious VDJ recombination scenarios. In a later analysis, every TCR beta chain was defined by the combination of its CDR3 amino acid sequence and its V-gene family, and reads without a unique V-gene family were dropped. A later analysis removed roughly 590 highly shared, low-generation-probability nucleotide sequences to deal with suspected cross-contamination and a sequencing artifact. In a later analysis, a clonal expansion index for each public chain was calculated from normalized within-repertoire ranks of inferred template counts. Generation probabilities in a later analysis came from a VDJ recombination model fitted to out-of-frame rearrangements, and those results were checked against IGoR. In a later analysis, hypergeometric tests were used to score TCR-TCR, TCR-HLA and TCR-CMV co-occurrence, with a repertoire-size bias correction applied to TCR pairs. A later analysis estimated false discovery rates by permuting HLA or CMV assignments 20 times. A later analysis grouped co-occurring TCRs with DBSCAN, adding TCRdist sequence similarity when clustering within HLA-allele-positive subsets. Co-occurrence clustering excluded repertoires with fewer than 30,000 or more than 120,000 public chains, plus five with anomalous nucleotide sharing. TCRdb limited this immuneACCESS table to in-frame rearrangements with V and J called. A share of clones is missing; checked studies link under half to unresolved V genes, and the rest is unexplained. Clone size and V and J calls were adopted from that table, with D and trimming inferred from the DNA. The sample table contains about 120,000 clones; only one count was recorded for about three quarters of them. The ten largest account for over 1% of the sample.

The origin of this receptor is a human donor in good health. The material sequenced was PBMCs. The sequence is built from TRBV9 and TRBJ2-1; no confident D gene assignment can be made. CDR3 loop: CASTGGVSQRSDEQFF. The base sequence is TGTGCCAGCACCGGCGGAGTTTCCCAGAGGAGCGATGAGCAGTTCTTC.